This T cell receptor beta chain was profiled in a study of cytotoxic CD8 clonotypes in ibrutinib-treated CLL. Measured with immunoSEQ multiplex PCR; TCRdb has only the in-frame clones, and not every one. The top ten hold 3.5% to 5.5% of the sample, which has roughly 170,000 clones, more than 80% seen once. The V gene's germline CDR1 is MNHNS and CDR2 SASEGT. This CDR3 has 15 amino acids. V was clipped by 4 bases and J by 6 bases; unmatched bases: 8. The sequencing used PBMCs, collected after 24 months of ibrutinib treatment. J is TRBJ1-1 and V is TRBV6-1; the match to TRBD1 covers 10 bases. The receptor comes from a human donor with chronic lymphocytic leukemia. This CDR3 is CASSGGTGDLSEAFF. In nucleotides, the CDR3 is TGTGCCAGCAGTGGGGGGACAGGGGACTTATCTGAAGCTTTCTTT.